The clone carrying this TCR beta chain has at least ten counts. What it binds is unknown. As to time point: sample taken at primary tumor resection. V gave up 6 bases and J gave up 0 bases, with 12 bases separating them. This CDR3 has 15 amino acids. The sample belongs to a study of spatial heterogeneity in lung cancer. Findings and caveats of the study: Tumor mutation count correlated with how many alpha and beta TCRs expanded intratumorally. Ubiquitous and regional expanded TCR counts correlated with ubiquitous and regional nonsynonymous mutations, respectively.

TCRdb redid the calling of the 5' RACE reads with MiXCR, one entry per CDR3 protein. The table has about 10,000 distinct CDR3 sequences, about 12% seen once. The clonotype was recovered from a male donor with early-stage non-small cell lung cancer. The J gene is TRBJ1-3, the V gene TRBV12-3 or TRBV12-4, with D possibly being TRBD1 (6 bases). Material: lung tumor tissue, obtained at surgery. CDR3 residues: CASSYGGRSGNTIYF. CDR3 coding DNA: TGTGCCAGCAGCTATGGGGGCCGCTCTGGAAACACCATATATTTT.